A single sample is the source of the 5 T cell receptor beta chains below, sequenced in a study of blood T cell repertoires in COVID-19. Assay: immunoSEQ multiplex PCR; the TCRdb copy retains only in-frame clones and omits some. Of about 250,000 clones in the sample, around 85% are singletons; the top ten hold about 8.9%. Sequencing used peripheral blood. The source of these receptors is a man older than 75 with acute or convalescent COVID-19.

This sequence joins TRBV19 and TRBJ2-7, with TRBD1 identical over 9 bases. The V and J ends lost 3 bases and 2 bases, in that order; junction bases with no gene match: 5. Germline V gene data show CDR1 as LNHDA and CDR2 as SQIVND (reference sequence). The CDR3 loop spans 15 amino acids. The CDR3: CASSIKQGATYEQYF. The DNA for the CDR3 is TGTGCCAGTAGTATCAAACAGGGGGCGACCTACGAGCAGTACTTC.

The chain recombines TRBV2 with TRBJ2-6, with TRBD1 matching over 8 bases. There are 16 residues in the CDR3. Germline CDR1 and CDR2: SNHLY and FYNNEI. After removal of 9 bases from V and 0 bases from J, the junction contained 7 bases not matched to a gene. DNA of the CDR3: TGTGCCAGACTCAGGGGGCTCCCCTCTGGGGCCAACGTCCTGACTTTC. It encodes CARLRGLPSGANVLTF.

The V and J genes are TRBV12-5 and TRBJ2-1, with D possibly TRBD1 on 6 matching bases. CDR1 and CDR2 (germline): LGHNT, FRNRAP. V was clipped by 0 bases and J by 6 bases, with 12 bases between them. The CDR3 runs to 15 residues. CDR3 in amino acids: CASGLVLGAGNEQFF. CDR3 coding DNA: TGTGCTAGTGGTTTGGTACTGGGGGCTGGCAATGAGCAGTTCTTC. Full variable domain (outside the CDR3, taken from reference TRBV12-5 and TRBJ2-1): DARVTQTPRHKVTEMGQEVTMRCQPILGHNTVFWYRQTMMQGLELLAYFRNRAPLDDSGMPKDRFSAEMPDATLATLKIQPSEPRDSAVYFCASGLVLGAGNEQFFGPGTRLTVL.

In DNA, the CDR3 is TGTGCCAGCAGCGCGTATAGGGGAGGAACTGAAGCTTTCTTT. It is translated as CASSAYRGGTEAFF. The chain links TRBV9 to TRBJ1-1; possibly TRBD1 for D (5 bases). CDR1 and CDR2 from the germline V gene are SGDLS and YYNGEE. This CDR3 region has 14 residues. V shed 3 bases and J shed 5 bases, with 14 bases lying between them.

The genes are TRBV6-5 and TRBJ2-2, with D perhaps matching TRBD2 (6 bases). Germline assignment: CDR1 MNHEY and CDR2 SVGAGI. This CDR3 has 15 amino acids. The ends were cut back, 0 bases at V and 5 bases at J, with 10 bases in the middle. The DNA of the CDR3 is TGTGCCAGCAGTTACTCGATCGGAGGGACCGGGGAGCTGTTTTTT. As protein: CASSYSIGGTGELFF.